The rows below give T cell receptor beta chains drawn from one sample of a study of regulatory T cells in long-lasting Graves disease. In TCRdb, the multiplex PCR reads were re-called with MiXCR into one record per CDR3 protein. Of approximately 390,000 distinct CDR3 sequences in the sample, 15% to 20% were seen once. The same data also went into a second study, on T cells in Graves' hyperthyroidism and ophthalmopathy.

This specimen consisted of peripheral blood mononuclear cells (PBMCs), obtained at new diagnosis, from a patient treated with antithyroid drugs. The origin of the receptors is a woman aged 18-29 years with Graves disease. Both conserved end residues are part of each CDR3. A D gene is named only where the DNA matches it firmly. Clone sizes are given selectively: once, few, many, or a class where the clone is expanded.

d_call	clone_size	v_call	j_call	cdr3_aa	cdr3_nt
-	many	TRBV6-5	TRBJ2-5	CASSYGQETQYF	TGTGCCAGCAGTTACGGGCAAGAGACCCAGTACTTC
-	many	TRBV12-3/TRBV12-4	TRBJ2-2	CASQGPGPRNTGELFF	TGTGCCAGCCAAGGGCCGGGGCCCCGGAACACCGGGGAGCTGTTTTTT
-	few	TRBV19	TRBJ1-5	CASREYLRGNQPQHF	TGTGCCAGTAGGGAGTACCTTCGCGGCAATCAGCCCCAGCATTTT
-	many	TRBV6-2/TRBV6-3	TRBJ2-5	CASSVSAGNQETQYF	TGTGCCAGCAGTGTCTCGGCGGGAAATCAAGAGACCCAGTACTTC
-	many	TRBV30	TRBJ1-2	CAAANYGYTF	TGTGCCGCCGCTAACTATGGCTACACCTTC
-	many	TRBV7-9	TRBJ2-1	CASSLRYNEQFF	TGTGCCAGCAGCTTAAGATACAATGAGCAGTTCTTC
TRBD2	-	TRBV7-6	TRBJ2-1	CASSFAGDGNEQFF	TGTGCCAGCAGCTTCGCGGGGGACGGCAATGAGCAGTTCTTC
-	many	TRBV5-1	TRBJ2-7	CASSLLVGSSYEQYF	TGCGCCAGCAGCTTGCTAGTGGGGAGCTCCTACGAGCAGTACTTC
-	once	TRBV7-2	TRBJ1-2	CASSRGGYDGYTF	TGTGCCAGCAGCCGGGGGGGGTACGATGGCTACACCTTC
-	many	TRBV5-1	TRBJ1-1	CASSSGQWNTEAFF	TGCGCCAGCAGCTCAGGACAGTGGAACACTGAAGCTTTCTTT
-	many	TRBV20-1	TRBJ2-1	CSATLEYEQFF	TGCAGTGCTACCCTAGAATATGAGCAGTTCTTC
TRBD1	many	TRBV5-1	TRBJ2-2	CASSGEGAAGELFF	TGCGCCAGCAGCGGTGAGGGGGCTGCCGGGGAGCTGTTTTTT
TRBD2	few	TRBV7-2	TRBJ2-2	CASSSASGGTGELFF	TGTGCCAGCAGCTCAGCCTCGGGGGGCACCGGGGAGCTGTTTTTT
TRBD1	many	TRBV28	TRBJ1-2	CASSQRDRGSPGGYTF	TGTGCCAGCAGTCAAAGGGACAGGGGGTCCCCGGGCGGCTACACCTTC
-	many	TRBV20-1	TRBJ1-5	CSARDPRGGSNQPQHF	TGCAGTGCTAGAGATCCGAGGGGGGGTAGCAATCAGCCCCAGCATTTT
-	many	TRBV11-3	TRBJ2-7	CASSLNRDGEQYF	TGTGCCAGCAGCTTGAACAGGGACGGCGAGCAGTACTTC
-	many	TRBV18	TRBJ2-7	CASSLDGTVYEQYF	TGTGCCAGCTCTCTGGACGGGACCGTCTACGAGCAGTACTTC
-	-	TRBV20-1	TRBJ2-7	CSAALTRGEQYF	TGCAGTGCTGCCCTAACTCGGGGGGAGCAGTACTTC
TRBD2	many	TRBV6-8	TRBJ2-5	CASSYSKERRELGRETQYF	TGTGCCAGCAGTTACTCGAAGGAAAGGCGGGAGCTGGGGAGAGAGACCCAGTACTTC
TRBD1	-	TRBV2	TRBJ1-2	CASSLSGTGRAANYGYTF	TGTGCCAGCAGTTTGTCCGGGACAGGGAGGGCGGCAAACTATGGCTACACCTTC
-	few	TRBV6-2/TRBV6-3	TRBJ1-4	CASSYSRGEKLFF	TGTGCCAGCAGTTACTCGAGGGGTGAAAAACTGTTTTTT
TRBD2	many	TRBV13	TRBJ2-3	CASSPEGLAGPEGWYTQYF	TGTGCCAGCAGCCCGGAGGGACTAGCGGGGCCCGAAGGTTGGTATACGCAGTATTTT
-	few	TRBV5-1	TRBJ1-3	CASRATGGSGNTIYF	TGCGCCAGCAGAGCTACCGGGGGCTCTGGAAACACCATATATTTT
TRBD2	-	TRBV3-1	TRBJ2-1	CASTLTSGRATGNEQFF	TGTGCCAGCACTTTAACTAGCGGGAGGGCCACGGGGAATGAGCAGTTCTTC
-	many	TRBV6-1	TRBJ1-1	CASSVGLMNTEAFF	TGTGCCAGCAGTGTGGGTCTCATGAACACTGAAGCTTTCTTT
-	-	TRBV30	TRBJ1-2	CAWSVLGQLSYGYTF	TGTGCCTGGAGTGTACTTGGACAGTTGTCTTATGGCTACACCTTC
TRBD2	-	TRBV30	TRBJ2-1	CAWSALAGVSNEQFF	TGTGCCTGGAGTGCCCTAGCGGGAGTATCCAATGAGCAGTTCTTC
-	many	TRBV25-1	TRBJ2-7	CASSDPGGLEQYF	TGTGCCAGCAGTGACCCCGGTGGGCTGGAGCAGTACTTC
-	many	TRBV12-3/TRBV12-4	TRBJ2-5	CASSFGAVTQETQYF	TGTGCCAGCAGTTTCGGGGCAGTAACTCAAGAGACCCAGTACTTC
-	many	TRBV2	TRBJ1-6	CASTDSSSYNSPLHF	TGTGCCAGCACCGACAGCAGCTCCTATAATTCACCCCTCCACTTT
TRBD2	few	TRBV6-2/TRBV6-3	TRBJ2-1	CASRGTSAYEQFF	TGTGCCAGCAGAGGGACTAGCGCCTATGAGCAGTTCTTC
-	few	TRBV29-1	TRBJ2-2	CSGKVGAGAGTGELFF	TGCAGCGGGAAGGTTGGGGCAGGGGCCGGCACCGGGGAGCTGTTTTTT
-	few	TRBV19	TRBJ2-5	CASSAAGRETQYF	TGTGCCAGTAGTGCAGCGGGTCGAGAGACCCAGTACTTC
-	many	TRBV3-1	TRBJ1-2	CASSQVPVSGNYGYTF	TGTGCCAGCAGCCAAGTACCGGTGTCGGGGAACTATGGCTACACCTTC
-	many	TRBV9	TRBJ2-1	CASSVVGVSYNEQFF	TGTGCCAGCAGCGTAGTCGGGGTCTCCTACAATGAGCAGTTCTTC
-	-	TRBV10-3	TRBJ1-1	CASAEKEDTEAFF	TGTGCCTCGGCGGAAAAGGAGGACACTGAAGCTTTCTTT
-	many	TRBV6-5	TRBJ2-7	CASSYSRDGAYEQYF	TGTGCCAGCAGTTACTCCCGGGACGGGGCCTACGAGCAGTACTTC
-	many	TRBV5-1	TRBJ1-1	CASSPRMGNTEAFF	TGTGCCAGCAGCCCCCGGATGGGGAACACTGAAGCTTTCTTT
-	many	TRBV29-1	TRBJ1-1	CSVESPGSMNTEAFF	TGCAGCGTTGAAAGCCCGGGGAGTATGAACACTGAAGCTTTCTTT
-	-	TRBV28	TRBJ2-5	CASSSIGQETQYF	TGTGCCAGCAGTTCAATTGGCCAAGAGACCCAGTACTTC
-	few	TRBV13	TRBJ2-5	CASSFAPVQETQYF	TGTGCCAGCAGCTTCGCGCCGGTCCAAGAGACCCAGTACTTC
TRBD1	many	TRBV6-2/TRBV6-3	TRBJ2-5	CASSLGQGQQTQYF	TGTGCCAGCAGTCTAGGACAGGGGCAGCAGACCCAGTACTTC